The text below deals with one T cell receptor (beta chain). Its antigen is not identified. The sample comes from a study of blood T cells in healthy people across ages. CDR3 length: 14 amino acids. Trimming cost V 1 base and J 2 bases, with 10 bases left between them. CDR1 is DFQATT and CDR2 is SNEGSKA in the germline V gene (reference sequence). General study findings and limits: Researchers deemed the diversity estimates from one million T cells underestimates.

Combining a sample-barcoded 5' primer with a J-beta primer mix, a second PCR ran for about 6 to 11 cycles. MiXCR, applied by TCRdb to the 5' RACE reads, yields one record per CDR3 protein. The sample consists of around 650,000 distinct CDR3 sequences, 32% of them appearing once. Sequencing was done on a sample of blood. V is TRBV20-1 and J is TRBJ2-3; D possibly corresponds to TRBD2 (5 bases). The sequence came from a woman over 75 in good health. The CDR3 DNA reads TGCAGTGCTAGAGTGAGCGGAACCACAGATACGCAGTATTTT. Residues: CSARVSGTTDTQYF.